These 28 T cell receptor beta chains were sequenced from one sample in a study of T-cell memory formation after mild COVID-19. From the 5' RACE reads, TCRdb called clonotypes with MiXCR, one entry per CDR3 protein. This table has about 390,000 distinct CDR3 sequences, about 15% appearing once. Sequencing input: PBMCs or a T cell subset sorted from them (not recorded which). The receptors were gathered from a man aged 18 to 30 who had mild COVID-19 (a few samples of this study predate the infection). Cell type and time point are not known.

V gene TRBV7-9 combines with J gene TRBJ1-4; 7 positions agree with TRBD1. The CDR3 contains 14 residues. V dropped 3 bases and J dropped 5; count of bases not matched to a gene: 3. Germline assignment: CDR1 SEHNR and CDR2 FQNEAQ (reference sequence). The CDR3 coding sequence is TGTGCCAGCAGCTTGGGGACAGACAATGAAAAACTGTTTTTT. This sequence encodes CASSLGTDNEKLFF.

This clonotype was detected a few times. This chain joins TRBV7-6 and TRBJ2-2; D tentatively reads TRBD1 or TRBD2 (5 bases each). The germline V gene has CDR1 SGHVS and CDR2 FNYEAQ. The CDR3 totals 17 residues. V lost 5 bases and J 3 bases, leaving 19 bases between the germline ends. CDR3 protein: CASSPLVWDEYTGELFF. The CDR3 DNA follows: TGTGCCAGCAGCCCCCTCGTGTGGGACGAGTACACCGGGGAGCTGTTTTTT.

This clonotype has only a few counts. This CDR3 reads CASSEQGQVYEQYF. The CDR3 DNA reads TGTGCCAGCAGCGAACAGGGGCAAGTCTACGAGCAGTACTTC. V usage is TRBV7-2 and J usage is TRBJ2-7, with 7 bases matching TRBD1. Trimming took 5 bases from V and 3 from J; bases not matched to a gene: 7. Germline lookup yields CDR1 SGHTA and CDR2 FQGNSA. The length of the CDR3 is 14 residues.

The V and J genes are TRBV6-1 and TRBJ1-5; a weak D match, TRBD1 (5 bases). Per germline, CDR1 MNHNS and CDR2 SASEGT. V lost 4 bases, J lost 9 bases, and 13 bases lay in between. This CDR3 is 13 amino acids long. CDR3 nucleotide sequence: TGTGCCAGCAGTGGGGGAGGGGTCTGGCCCCAGCATTTT. Its protein product is CASSGGGVWPQHF.

This clonotype was detected only a few times. This sequence joins TRBV12-3 or TRBV12-4 and TRBJ1-2; TRBD1 agrees at 7 bases. V was clipped by 5 bases and J by 4 bases; unmatched bases: 7. This CDR3 region has 14 residues. The CDR3 bases are TGTGCCAGCAGTAAACAGGAGGGGGCCTATGGCTACACCTTC. It encodes CASSKQEGAYGYTF.

The chain recombines TRBV7-2 with TRBJ1-5; D is unresolved. Germline V gives CDR1 SGHTA, CDR2 FQGNSA. Trimming left V 6 bases short and J 10 bases short, with 19 bases between. The CDR3 is 14 amino acids. The CDR3 loop is CASSFDGDRGPQHF. The CDR3 DNA follows: TGTGCCAGCAGTTTCGACGGAGATAGAGGACCCCAGCATTTT.

There are a few counts of this clonotype. The chain combines TRBV4-3 with TRBJ2-5, with D tentatively TRBD1 or TRBD2 (5 bases each). The V gene's germline CDR1 is LGHNA and CDR2 YSLEER. The CDR3 totals 15 residues. V was trimmed by 1 base and J by 5 bases, leaving 14 bases between them. The CDR3 DNA is TGCGCCAGCAGCCAAGGGACAAGCGGCCTGGAGACCCAGTACTTC. Its translation: CASSQGTSGLETQYF.

The V and J genes are TRBV10-1 and TRBJ2-7; D unresolved. V shed 3 bases and J shed 3 bases, with 6 bases lying between them. The CDR3 is made up of 12 amino acids. CDR1 is WNHNN and CDR2 is SYGVQD in the germline V gene (reference sequence). CDR3 in DNA: TGCGCCAGCAGTGACTACCACTACGAGCAGTACTTC. It encodes CASSDYHYEQYF.

The rearrangement links TRBV7-9 to TRBJ2-5; 7 positions match TRBD2. J was trimmed by 4 bases and V by 5 bases; bases with no gene match: 10. From germline, CDR1 is SEHNR and CDR2 FQNEAQ (reference sequence). The CDR3 is made up of 15 amino acids. Here the CDR3 reads CASSKRSGLGETQYF. The CDR3 DNA reads TGTGCCAGCAGCAAAAGGTCAGGACTAGGAGAGACCCAGTACTTC.

The chain is built from TRBV11-2 and TRBJ1-6, with 9 bases lining up with TRBD1. This CDR3 is built from 15 residues. V lost 4 bases and J lost 7; bases outside the gene matches: 5. The V gene's germline CDR1 is SGHAT and CDR2 FQNNGV. In nucleotides, the CDR3 is TGTGCCAGCAGCTGGGGACAGGGAGGCAATTCACCCCTCCACTTT. It codes for CASSWGQGGNSPLHF.

The chain uses TRBV28 and TRBJ2-3; TRBD1 or TRBD2 may be the D gene (5 bases each). V was cut by 1 base and J by 1 base, with 9 bases left in between. This CDR3 has 15 residues. The germline CDR1 and CDR2 sequences are MDHEN and SYDVKM. The CDR3 reads CASSLFGGRTDTQYF. DNA of the CDR3: TGTGCCAGCAGTTTATTTGGGGGTCGCACAGATACGCAGTATTTT.

V gene TRBV20-1 combines with J gene TRBJ2-7; 10 bases are a match to TRBD1. The CDR3 sequence is 14 residues long. The V gene end was trimmed by 6 bases and the J gene end by 0 bases; junction bases not matched to a gene: 5. Germline CDR1 and CDR2: DFQATT and SNEGSKA (reference sequence). The CDR3: CSAQDRGFSYEQYF. DNA of the CDR3: TGCAGTGCCCAGGACAGGGGGTTCTCCTACGAGCAGTACTTC.

There are a few counts of this clonotype. This chain uses TRBV20-1 with TRBJ1-5; TRBD1 agrees at 7 bases. Losses at the gene ends were 6 bases for V and 0 bases for J; bases not matched to a gene: 8. Germline V gene sequence: CDR1 DFQATT, CDR2 SNEGSKA (reference sequence). The CDR3 covers 15 residues. The CDR3 here is CSAQGGIYSNQPQHF. CDR3 sequence (DNA): TGCAGTGCCCAGGGGGGGATATATAGCAATCAGCCCCAGCATTTT.

This clonotype was seen at least ten times. The V and J genes are TRBV7-9 and TRBJ2-3, with 11 bases identical to TRBD1. Germline lookup yields CDR1 SEHNR and CDR2 FQNEAQ (reference sequence). Trimming at V came to 5 bases and at J to 6 bases, leaving 19 bases not matched to a gene. The CDR3 extends over 19 amino acids. DNA of the CDR3: TGTGCCAGCAGCAGGGGCCTCTGGTTTCGGACAGGGGGCCCTGATACGCAGTATTTT. This sequence encodes CASSRGLWFRTGGPDTQYF.

The chain has TRBV20-1 and TRBJ1-4; D is undetermined. This CDR3 spans 14 amino acids. Germline lookup yields CDR1 DFQATT and CDR2 SNEGSKA (reference sequence). V lost 3 bases and J 5 bases, leaving 13 bases between the germline ends. CDR3 coding DNA: TGCAGTGCTAGCTTAGCGGGGAAGAATGAAAAACTGTTTTTT. This encodes CSASLAGKNEKLFF.

The chain is built from TRBV12-3 or TRBV12-4 and TRBJ1-1, with no clear D. The V end lost 2 bases, the J end lost 7 bases, and 11 bases lay between the germline ends. The CDR3 totals 13 residues. CDR3 coding DNA: TGTGCCAGCAGTTTAACACAAGAAGGTGAAGCTTTCTTT. Residues: CASSLTQEGEAFF.

The genes are TRBV7-9 and TRBJ2-5; TRBD2 matches at 15 bases. In germline, CDR1 is SEHNR, CDR2 FQNEAQ (reference sequence). The CDR3 is made up of 17 amino acids. With 5 bases clipped from V and 4 bases from J, the junction kept 8 bases outside the gene matches. The chain's CDR3 is CASSQDPGLAGGETQYF. CDR3 coding DNA: TGTGCCAGCAGCCAAGACCCGGGACTAGCGGGGGGAGAGACCCAGTACTTC. Combining the CDR3 with reference TRBV7-9 and TRBJ2-5 gives the whole variable domain DTGVSQNPRHKITKRGQNVTFRCDPISEHNRLYWYRQTLGQGPEFLTYFQNEAQLEKSRLLSDRFSAERPKGSFSTLEIQRTEQGDSAMYLCASSQDPGLAGGETQYFGPGTRLLVL.

This clonotype has more than one count but fewer than ten. The V gene is TRBV20-1, the J gene TRBJ2-3; 7 bases match TRBD2. Germline V gives CDR1 DFQATT, CDR2 SNEGSKA (reference sequence). Trimming cost V 0 bases and J 1 base; bases outside gene matches: 10. The CDR3 sequence is 17 residues long. The CDR3 here is CSARDPLRLAGTDTQYF. CDR3 nucleotide sequence: TGCAGTGCTAGAGATCCCTTACGACTAGCTGGCACAGATACGCAGTATTTT.

The chain joins TRBV10-2 to TRBJ2-3; weak D call: TRBD2 (6 bases). From germline, CDR1 is WSHSY and CDR2 SAAADI. This CDR3 contains 15 residues. Trimming took off 5 bases at V and 7 bases at J, with 19 bases between the two ends. The CDR3 DNA follows: TGCGCCAGCAGTTTGGGAGGAAGGGAGGCAAATACGCAGTATTTT. Residues: CASSLGGREANTQYF.

This clonotype came up a few times. V is TRBV12-3 or TRBV12-4 and J is TRBJ1-3; a weak D match, TRBD1 (6 bases). The V end lost 3 bases, the J end lost 0 bases, and 9 bases lay between the germline ends. This CDR3 region has 15 residues. The CDR3 loop reads CASSLTGTSGNTIYF. CDR3 nucleotide sequence: TGTGCCAGCAGTTTGACAGGAACCTCTGGAAACACCATATATTTT.

The chain has TRBV12-3 or TRBV12-4 and TRBJ1-1; D uncertain. Trimming stripped 5 bases from V and 5 bases from J, with 18 bases between. The CDR3 length is 15 residues. DNA of the CDR3: TGTGCCAGCAGTCGGCAGGTTCGTGTTTGGACTGAAGCTTTCTTT. Amino acid sequence: CASSRQVRVWTEAFF.

This clonotype was observed many times. CDR3 loop: CASSFARGAQYF. CDR3 DNA sequence: TGTGCCAGCAGCTTTGCCAGGGGGGCGCAGTATTTT. The genes are TRBV7-2 and TRBJ2-3; possible D gene TRBD1, 7 bases. Looked up from germline, CDR1 is SGHTA and CDR2 is FQGNSA. The CDR3 runs 12 residues. V was pared by 3 bases and J by 10 bases, with 11 bases between.

The chain joins TRBV5-1 to TRBJ1-5, with D possibly matching TRBD1 (5 bases). CDR3 size: 16 residues. The ends were cut back, 0 bases at V and 6 bases at J, with 16 bases in the middle. CDR1 SGHRS and CDR2 YFSETQ come from the germline V gene. CDR3: CASSLAPLRGSQPQHF. DNA for the CDR3: TGCGCCAGCAGCTTGGCCCCCTTACGGGGGTCTCAGCCCCAGCATTTT.

CDR3 amino acids: CASSLVLGLEQYF. The CDR3 DNA is TGTGCCAGCAGCTTAGTTCTCGGATTAGAGCAGTACTTC. The chain employs TRBV7-2 and TRBJ2-7; D uncertain. Germline assignment: CDR1 SGHTA and CDR2 FQGNSA. There are 13 residues in the CDR3. V was shortened by 1 base and J by 7 bases, with 11 bases between the two germline ends.

This clonotype was seen at least ten times. The chain is built from TRBV20-1 and TRBJ1-2, with D unresolved. V lost 1 base, J lost 8 bases, and 23 bases lay in between. The CDR3 contains 16 residues. In germline, CDR1 is DFQATT, CDR2 SNEGSKA (reference sequence). CDR3 in DNA: TGCAGTGCTAGAGCCACCCTTACGGCTTACGAACGAGGCTACACCTTC. This codes for CSARATLTAYERGYTF.

This clonotype was seen ten or more times. The gene calls are TRBV5-4 and TRBJ2-1; no reliable D call. The V end was cut by 4 bases, the J end by 8 bases, with 16 bases between. The CDR3 loop spans 14 amino acids. Germline V gives CDR1 SGHNT, CDR2 YYREEE (reference sequence). The CDR3 sequence is CASSDAGSFDEQFF. The CDR3 coding sequence is TGTGCCAGCAGCGACGCCGGGTCCTTCGATGAGCAGTTCTTC.

The chain combines TRBV7-2 with TRBJ1-2; D is unclear. The V gene lost 4 bases and the J gene lost 4 bases, with 7 bases spanning the gap. This CDR3 has 12 amino acids. Germline V gives CDR1 SGHTA, CDR2 FQGNSA. The CDR3 coding sequence is TGTGCCAGCAGCTGGCAGACCTATGGCTACACCTTC. Its translation is CASSWQTYGYTF.

This clonotype was detected only once. This rearrangement joins TRBV7-6 to TRBJ1-1; D unresolved. The germline V gene encodes CDR1 SGHVS and CDR2 FNYEAQ. The CDR3 sequence is 14 residues long. V was clipped by 2 bases and J by 3 bases, with 10 bases between them. The CDR3 here is CASSLLGEDTEAFF. The CDR3 DNA is TGTGCCAGCAGCTTACTGGGCGAGGACACTGAAGCTTTCTTT.